The clone carrying this TCR beta chain was found a few times. The antigen is unknown. The sample is drawn from a study of T-cell memory formation after mild COVID-19. Overall study findings and caveats: Pre-infection memory carried some responding clones, suggesting that cross-reactive memory joined.

This CDR3 spans 15 amino acids. In germline, CDR1 is LGHNA, CDR2 YNFKEQ. Trimming left V 1 base short and J 3 bases short, with 9 bases between. TCRdb reanalysed the 5' RACE reads using MiXCR and keeps one entry per CDR3 protein. The sample gives 500,000 to 600,000 distinct CDR3 sequences, about 20% of which show up once; 12% is in the top ten. The clonotype was recovered from an adult woman who had mild COVID-19 (a few samples of this study predate the infection). Cell type and time point are not known. What was sequenced was PBMCs or a T cell subset sorted from them (not recorded which). The chain carries TRBV4-2 and TRBJ2-2; D gene unclear. This CDR3 is CASSQGATHTGELFF. In DNA, the CDR3 is TGTGCCAGCAGCCAAGGGGCGACCCACACCGGGGAGCTGTTTTTT.